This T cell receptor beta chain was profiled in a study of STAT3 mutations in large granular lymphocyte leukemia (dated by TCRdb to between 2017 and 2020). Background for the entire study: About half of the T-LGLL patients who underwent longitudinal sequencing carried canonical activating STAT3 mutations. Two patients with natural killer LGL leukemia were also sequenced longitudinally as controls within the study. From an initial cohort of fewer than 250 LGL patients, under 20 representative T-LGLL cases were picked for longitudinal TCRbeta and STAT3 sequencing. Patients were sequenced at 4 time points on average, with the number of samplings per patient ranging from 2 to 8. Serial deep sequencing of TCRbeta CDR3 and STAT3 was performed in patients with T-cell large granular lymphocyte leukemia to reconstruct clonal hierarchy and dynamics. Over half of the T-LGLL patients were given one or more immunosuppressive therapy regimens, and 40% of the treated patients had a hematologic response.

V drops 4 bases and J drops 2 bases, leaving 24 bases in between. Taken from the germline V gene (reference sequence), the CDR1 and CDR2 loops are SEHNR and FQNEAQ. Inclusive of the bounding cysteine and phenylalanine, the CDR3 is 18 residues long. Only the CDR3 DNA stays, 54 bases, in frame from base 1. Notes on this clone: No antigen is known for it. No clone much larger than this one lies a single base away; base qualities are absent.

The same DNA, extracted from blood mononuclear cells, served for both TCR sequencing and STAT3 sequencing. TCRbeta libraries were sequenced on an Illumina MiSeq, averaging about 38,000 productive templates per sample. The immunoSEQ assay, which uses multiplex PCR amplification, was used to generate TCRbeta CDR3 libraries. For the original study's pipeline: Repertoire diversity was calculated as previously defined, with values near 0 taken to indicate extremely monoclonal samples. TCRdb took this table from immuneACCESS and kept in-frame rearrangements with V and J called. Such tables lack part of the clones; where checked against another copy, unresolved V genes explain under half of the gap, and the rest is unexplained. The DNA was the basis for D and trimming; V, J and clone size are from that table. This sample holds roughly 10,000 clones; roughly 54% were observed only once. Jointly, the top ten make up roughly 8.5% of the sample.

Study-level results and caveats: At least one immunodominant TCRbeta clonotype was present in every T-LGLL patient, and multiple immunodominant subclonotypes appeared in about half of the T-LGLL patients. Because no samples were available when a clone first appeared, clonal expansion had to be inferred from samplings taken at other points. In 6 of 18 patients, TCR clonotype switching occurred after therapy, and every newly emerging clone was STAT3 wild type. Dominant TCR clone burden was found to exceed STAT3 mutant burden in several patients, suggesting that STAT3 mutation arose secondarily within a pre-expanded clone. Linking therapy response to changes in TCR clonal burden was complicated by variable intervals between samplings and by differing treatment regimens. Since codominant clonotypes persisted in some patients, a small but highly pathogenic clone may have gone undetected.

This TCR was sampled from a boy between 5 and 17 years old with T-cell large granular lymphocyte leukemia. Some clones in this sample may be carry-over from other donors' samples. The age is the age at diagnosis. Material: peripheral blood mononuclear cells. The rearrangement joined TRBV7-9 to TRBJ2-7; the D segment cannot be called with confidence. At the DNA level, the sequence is TGTGCCAGCAGCTGCCGCCCTCCTTGGATTGGTATTCCCTACGAGCAGTACTTC. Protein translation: CASSCRPPWIGIPYEQYF.